These 28 T cell receptor beta chains came from one sample sequenced in a study of CD8 T cells in ankylosing spondylitis (dated by TCRdb to 2017 to 2019). The method behind the library was 5' RACE. The instrument was an Illumina HiSeq 2500. TCRdb reprocessed the public reads (quality trimming at Q25 with fastp, clone calling with MiXCR) and kept in-frame beta chains. Rows with a matching CDR3 protein are joined into one entry that keeps the most common DNA and genes. The sample data list some 840,000 distinct CDR3 sequences, and 10% to 15% of these were observed just once. Together, the top ten hold roughly 0.51% of the sample. Their recognized antigens are unknown. Broad study findings and their caveats: Blood from ankylosing spondylitis patients appeared to be characterized by a TCR beta motif composed of eight highly homologous amino acid variants.

The material sequenced was blood, either unsorted or a sorted T cell fraction (not recorded which). All receptors derive from a male donor with ankylosing spondylitis.

This clonotype was counted ten times or more. The rearrangement joins TRBV20-1 to TRBJ2-7; TRBD2 is a possible D gene (6 bases). Germline V gene data show CDR1 as DFQATT and CDR2 as SNEGSKA (reference sequence). Trimming pared 3 bases from V and 2 bases from J, leaving 11 bases between. The length of the CDR3 is 13 residues. CDR3 amino acids: CSARGRNTYEQYF. CDR3 DNA: TGCAGTGCTAGGGGGAGGAACACCTACGAGCAGTACTTC.

The chain is built from TRBV6-5 and TRBJ1-4; D gene ambiguous. Deletions cut 3 bases from V and 3 bases from J, with 11 bases between. The germline V gene encodes CDR1 MNHEY and CDR2 SVGAGI. The CDR3 runs 15 residues. The CDR3 bases are TGTGCCAGCAGTTATATGTTGGGCCCTAATGAAAAACTGTTTTTT. Amino acids: CASSYMLGPNEKLFF.

There are many counts of this clonotype. This chain links TRBV20-1 with TRBJ1-4; the D gene is possibly TRBD1 (6 bases). The CDR3 length is 12 residues. Germline CDR1 DFQATT, CDR2 SNEGSKA (reference sequence). The V end lost 8 bases, the J end lost 7 bases, and 14 bases lay between the germline ends. CDR3 sequence (DNA): TGCAGTTACAGGGATCGGGGTGAAAAACTGTTTTTT. Amino acid sequence: CSYRDRGEKLFF.

This clonotype was detected only a few times. This chain links TRBV11-2 with TRBJ1-1, with a tentative D call TRBD1 (5 bases). CDR3 length: 13 residues. CDR1 and CDR2 (germline): SGHAT, FQNNGV. V lost 3 bases, J lost 6 bases, and 11 bases lay in between. DNA for the CDR3: TGTGCCAGCAGCTTGACAGTCTTCGCTGAAGCTTTCTTT. It yields the protein CASSLTVFAEAFF. Combining the CDR3 with reference TRBV11-2 and TRBJ1-1 gives the whole variable domain EAGVAQSPRYKIIEKRQSVAFWCNPISGHATLYWYQQILGQGPKLLIQFQNNGVVDDSQLPKDRFSAERLKGVDSTLKIQPAKLEDSAVYLCASSLTVFAEAFFGQGTRLTVV.

The chain uses TRBV6-5 and TRBJ1-2; 8 positions match TRBD1. The CDR3 has 14 amino acids. After removal of 4 bases from V and 4 bases from J, the junction contained 5 bases not matched to a gene. Per the germline V gene, CDR1 is MNHEY and CDR2 is SVGAGI. DNA of the CDR3: TGTGCCAGCAGTTCCACAGGGGGACTCTATGGCTACACCTTC. Amino acid sequence: CASSSTGGLYGYTF.

This clonotype was recorded at least ten times. V is TRBV7-2 and J is TRBJ1-1; unclear D gene. V was clipped by 2 bases and J by 3 bases, with 10 bases between them. CDR3 length: 14 residues. Germline lookup yields CDR1 SGHTA and CDR2 FQGNSA. The CDR3 loop is CASSLYRGDTEAFF. The CDR3 DNA reads as TGTGCCAGCAGCTTATATCGCGGGGACACTGAAGCTTTCTTT.

CDR3 coding DNA: TGTGCCAGCAGCAAAGTTTTGGGTCTCGATCAGCCCCAGCATTTT. Translated: CASSKVLGLDQPQHF. The V and J genes are TRBV6-1 and TRBJ1-5, with unresolved D. Germline-derived CDR1 and CDR2 are MNHNS and SASEGT. The V end lost 6 bases, the J end lost 5 bases, and 17 bases lay between the germline ends. The CDR3 extends over 15 amino acids.

This clonotype was seen a few times. The chain carries TRBV18 and TRBJ1-1, with unresolved D. This CDR3 comprises 13 residues. The germline gives CDR1 KGHSH, CDR2 LQKENI. Trimming took 2 bases from V and 3 from J, leaving 7 bases between them. CDR3 DNA sequence: TGTGCCAGCTCACCAAGCGGGGACACTGAAGCTTTCTTT. Protein product: CASSPSGDTEAFF.

In its sample, this clonotype was seen many times. V is TRBV18 and J is TRBJ2-1; TRBD2 matches 7 bases. Trimming at V came to 3 bases and at J to 4 bases, leaving 6 bases not matched to a gene. The CDR3 has 15 amino acids. Germline-derived CDR1 and CDR2 are KGHSH and LQKENI. CDR3 region: CASSPSSGGYNEQFF. The CDR3 DNA is TGTGCCAGCTCACCCTCTAGCGGTGGGTACAATGAGCAGTTCTTC.

This clonotype came up a few times. The V and J genes are TRBV5-1 and TRBJ1-1; D unclear. The CDR3 is 14 residues long. CDR1 and CDR2 (germline): SGHRS, YFSETQ. With 3 bases removed from V and 5 bases from J, the gap between germline ends came to 14 bases. The CDR3 DNA reads TGCGCCAGCAGCTCGGAGAATTTGGGGACTGAAGCTTTCTTT. Its translation is CASSSENLGTEAFF.

The rearrangement joins TRBV7-2 to TRBJ2-3; D gene ambiguous. The CDR3 runs to 13 residues. Germline assignment: CDR1 SGHTA and CDR2 FQGNSA. The V and J ends lost 4 bases and 3 bases respectively, with 8 bases between them. CDR3 DNA: TGTGCCAGCAGCTATCTAAATACAGATACGCAGTATTTT. It codes for CASSYLNTDTQYF.

This clonotype was seen just once. The chain combines TRBV27 with TRBJ1-2, with 9 bases lining up with TRBD1. This CDR3 has 16 residues. After removal of 3 bases from V and 6 bases from J, the junction contained 11 bases not matched to a gene. Per the germline V gene, CDR1 is MNHEY and CDR2 is SMNVEV (reference sequence). The CDR3 loop is CASSLRTGGAGNGYTF. DNA of the CDR3: TGTGCCAGCAGTTTGCGCACAGGGGGCGCGGGGAATGGCTACACCTTC.

The chain joins TRBV15 to TRBJ2-7; 11 bases map to TRBD2. This CDR3 region has 15 residues. Germline lookup yields CDR1 LNHNV and CDR2 YYDKDF (reference sequence). J gave up 5 bases and V 4 bases, and 7 bases lay outside the gene matches. CDR3 sequence: CATSTTSGSLDEQYF. In nucleotides, the CDR3 is TGTGCCACCAGCACCACTAGCGGGAGTTTGGACGAGCAGTACTTC.

Only a few counts were recorded for this clonotype. The chain joins TRBV9 to TRBJ2-1, with 8 positions matching TRBD2. CDR1 SGDLS and CDR2 YYNGEE come from the germline V gene. CDR3 length equals 15 residues. V dropped 5 bases and J dropped 4; count of bases not matched to a gene: 8. DNA for the CDR3: TGTGCCAGCAGTCGAAGCGGGGGTTGGTACAATGAGCAGTTCTTC. Residues: CASSRSGGWYNEQFF.

The chain couples TRBV5-1 to TRBJ1-2; D gene ambiguous. The V end lost 1 base, the J end lost 10 bases, and 11 bases lay between the germline ends. Germline V gene data show CDR1 as SGHRS and CDR2 as YFSETQ. The CDR3 has 12 residues. DNA for the CDR3: TGCGCCAGCAGCTTGTTGCTTAATTTCTACACCTTC. Encoded protein: CASSLLLNFYTF. Drawing the rest from reference TRBV5-1 and TRBJ1-2, the complete variable domain is KAGVTQTPRYLIKTRGQQVTLSCSPISGHRSVSWYQQTPGQGLQFLFEYFSETQRNKGNFPGRFSGRQFSNSRSEMNVSTLELGDSALYLCASSLLLNFYTFGSGTRLTVV.

The chain combines TRBV19 with TRBJ2-1; D unresolved. The V end lost 8 bases, the J end lost 5 bases, and 13 bases lay between the germline ends. Germline V gene lookup returns CDR1 LNHDA and CDR2 SQIVND (reference sequence). This CDR3 comprises 13 residues. The CDR3, as DNA: TGTGCCAGTTCTTGGGGAAACAACAATGAGCAGTTCTTC. This encodes CASSWGNNNEQFF.

The V call is TRBV12-3 or TRBV12-4, the J call TRBJ2-4; D gene unclear. Trimming pared 8 bases from V and 4 bases from J, leaving 12 bases between. This CDR3 has 13 amino acids. DNA of the CDR3: TGTGCCAGCGGTCGCTCTGGTAAAAACATTCAGTACTTC. Its protein product is CASGRSGKNIQYF.

The chain joins TRBV6-4 to TRBJ1-2; TRBD1 aligns across 9 bases. The CDR3 runs 14 residues. Germline-derived CDR1 and CDR2 are MRHNA and SNTAGT. After removal of 6 bases from V and 6 bases from J, the junction contained 8 bases not matched to a gene. DNA of the CDR3: TGTGCCAGCAGAAATCTCTACAGGGGGCATGGCTACACCTTC. It specifies CASRNLYRGHGYTF.

The chain combines TRBV2 with TRBJ1-1, with TRBD1 as a possible D gene (6 bases). Trimming stripped 5 bases from V and 3 bases from J, with 13 bases between. This CDR3 has 14 residues. The germline CDR1 and CDR2 sequences are SNHLY and FYNNEI. In DNA form, the CDR3 reads TGTGCCAGCAGTACAACAGGGTCTTACACTGAAGCTTTCTTT. Translated, it gives CASSTTGSYTEAFF.

This clonotype came up many times. The chain is built from TRBV5-1 and TRBJ2-2; no reliable D call. Trimming removed 0 bases at V and 7 bases at J, with 7 bases between. This CDR3 contains 13 residues. Germline V CDR1 and CDR2: SGHRS, YFSETQ. The CDR3 DNA sequence: TGCGCCAGCAGCTTGGTTCCGAACGGGGAGCTGTTTTTT. It specifies CASSLVPNGELFF.

This clonotype showed up many times. The V and J genes are TRBV20-1 and TRBJ2-3, with D hard to call. The V and J ends lost 6 bases and 0 bases respectively, with 16 bases between them. The CDR3 runs 15 residues. Germline V CDR1 and CDR2: DFQATT, SNEGSKA (reference sequence). Written as DNA, the CDR3 is TGCAGTGCCAACCAGCCCATCTTTAGCACAGATACGCAGTATTTT. Its protein product is CSANQPIFSTDTQYF.

This clonotype was picked up many times. The V gene is TRBV4-3, the J gene TRBJ2-4; possibly TRBD1 for D (6 bases). V lost 3 bases and J lost 8, with 11 bases in between. Germline V gene data show CDR1 as LGHNA and CDR2 as YSLEER. The CDR3 has 13 residues. Here the CDR3 reads CASSHRGGDIQYF. The CDR3 nucleotides read TGCGCCAGCAGCCACAGGGGTGGTGACATTCAGTACTTC.

This chain joins TRBV5-1 and TRBJ1-4, with D perhaps TRBD1 (5 bases). Germline V gives CDR1 SGHRS, CDR2 YFSETQ. CDR3 length: 16 amino acids. Trimming pared 0 bases from V and 7 bases from J, leaving 16 bases between. The CDR3: CASSLANPAQGEKLFF. The CDR3 DNA sequence: TGCGCCAGCAGCTTGGCAAATCCCGCCCAGGGTGAAAAACTGTTTTTT.

A few counts support this clonotype. The V and J genes are TRBV20-1 and TRBJ2-7, with D perhaps matching TRBD1 (5 bases). Trimming removed 4 bases from V and 0 bases from J, with 16 bases in between. This CDR3 spans 15 amino acids. Per germline, CDR1 DFQATT and CDR2 SNEGSKA (reference sequence). The chain's CDR3 is CSAKDSLQPSYEQYF. The CDR3 region has the DNA TGCAGTGCTAAAGACAGTTTACAACCCTCCTACGAGCAGTACTTC.

This clonotype came up a few times. The V and J genes are TRBV6-5 and TRBJ1-2; D is undetermined. CDR1 is MNHEY, CDR2 SVGAGI, per germline. The CDR3 loop spans 14 amino acids. With 5 bases removed from V and 8 bases from J, the gap between germline ends came to 18 bases. The CDR3 reads CASSHQGFREGYTF. CDR3 DNA: TGTGCCAGCAGTCACCAAGGGTTTAGAGAGGGCTACACCTTC.

This clonotype has a handful of counts. The CDR3 nucleotides are TGTGCCAGCTCACCTATAATCCTAAATTCAGGGAGTTCAGAAAAACTGTTTTTT. Its protein is CASSPIILNSGSSEKLFF. V gene TRBV18 combines with J gene TRBJ1-4, with D maybe TRBD1 (5 bases). Trimming cost V 3 bases and J 8 bases, with 25 bases left between them. This CDR3 region has 18 residues. Per the germline V gene, CDR1 is KGHSH and CDR2 is LQKENI. The whole variable domain, remainder taken from reference TRBV18 and TRBJ1-4, is NAGVMQNPRHLVRRRGQEARLRCSPMKGHSHVYWYRQLPEEGLKFMVYLQKENIIDESGMPKERFSAEFPKEGPSILRIQQVVRGDSAAYFCASSPIILNSGSSEKLFFGSGTQLSVL.

This chain links TRBV5-8 with TRBJ2-5; D might be TRBD1 or TRBD2, each matching 5 bases. In germline, CDR1 is SGHTS, CDR2 YDEGEE. Trimming pared 4 bases from V and 4 bases from J, leaving 17 bases between. This CDR3 has 15 amino acids. The CDR3 reads CASSPPGAYPETQYF. CDR3 sequence (DNA): TGTGCCAGCAGCCCCCCCGGGGCCTACCCAGAGACCCAGTACTTC.

The CDR3 is CASSQGRGGAGDPGYTF. The DNA for the CDR3 is TGTGCCAGCAGCCAGGGCCGAGGGGGCGCAGGTGACCCTGGCTACACCTTC. The V call is TRBV3-1, the J call TRBJ1-2; 7 bases line up with TRBD1. Losses at the gene ends were 3 bases for V and 7 bases for J; bases not matched to a gene: 17. CDR1 is LGHDT and CDR2 is YNNKEL in the germline V gene (reference sequence). The CDR3 spans 17 residues.